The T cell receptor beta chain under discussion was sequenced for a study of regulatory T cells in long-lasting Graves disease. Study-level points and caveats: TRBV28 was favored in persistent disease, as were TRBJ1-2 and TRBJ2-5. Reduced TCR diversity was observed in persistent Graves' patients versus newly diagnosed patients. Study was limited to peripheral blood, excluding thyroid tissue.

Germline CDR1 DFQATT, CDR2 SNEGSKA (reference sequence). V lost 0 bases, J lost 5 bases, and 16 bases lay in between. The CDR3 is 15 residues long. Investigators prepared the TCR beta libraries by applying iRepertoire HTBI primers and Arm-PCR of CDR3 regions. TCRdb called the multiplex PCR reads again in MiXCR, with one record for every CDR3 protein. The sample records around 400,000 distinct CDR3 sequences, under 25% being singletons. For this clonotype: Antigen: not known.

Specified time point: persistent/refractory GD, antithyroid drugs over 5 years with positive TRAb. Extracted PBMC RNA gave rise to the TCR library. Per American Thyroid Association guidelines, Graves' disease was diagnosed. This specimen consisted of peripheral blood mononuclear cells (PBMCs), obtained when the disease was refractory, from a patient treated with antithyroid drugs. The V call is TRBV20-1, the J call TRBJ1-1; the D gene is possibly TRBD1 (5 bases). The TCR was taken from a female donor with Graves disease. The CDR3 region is CSARDLPGARTEAFF. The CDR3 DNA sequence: TGCAGTGCTAGAGACCTCCCCGGGGCGAGAACTGAAGCTTTCTTT.